In this sample, the clone carrying this TCR beta chain turned up once. Other DNA sequences in this specimen translate into the identical CDR3. The V gene's germline CDR1 is SGHRS and CDR2 YFSETQ. The V and J ends lost 0 bases and 4 bases, in that order; junction bases with no gene match: 4. There are 15 residues in the CDR3. The source of the sample is a study of OX40 agonist ivuxolimab in advanced cancers. Data came from immunoSEQ multiplex PCR; TCRdb stores just in-frame clones and leaves some out. The sample contains approximately 71,000 clones, roughly 82% of which appear only once. The chain uses TRBV5-1 and TRBJ1-5; 7 bases line up with TRBD1. The TCR comes from an adult with an advanced solid tumor such as melanoma, head and neck, liver or kidney cancer. The sample was CD4+ or CD8+ T cells sorted from blood, taken in a trial of the OX40 agonist ivuxolimab. CDR3: CASSLAPGGNQPQHF. The CDR3 DNA is TGCGCCAGCAGCTTGGCCCCAGGGGGGAATCAGCCCCAGCATTTT.